Shown below are 10 T cell receptor beta chains from a single sample sequenced in a study of T cells in tuberculosis. Here immunoSEQ multiplex PCR was the method, and the copy in TCRdb shows in-frame clones only, minus some. The sample records 88,000 or so clones, more than 75% being singletons. Cells were sorted from thawed PBMC rested overnight and stained with GMM-loaded CD1B tetramer, viability dye and anti-CD3. The lipid loaded on the CD1B tetramers was C32 glucose monomycolate from Rhodococcus equi. Sequenced sample: CD1b-GMM tetramer-negative cells sorted from PBMCs. These receptors were collected from an adult woman with latent tuberculosis.

The V and J genes are TRBV19 and TRBJ2-5, with TRBD1 matching 10 bases. The CDR3 has 17 residues. With 6 bases clipped from V and 2 bases from J, the junction kept 12 bases outside the gene matches. Per the germline V gene, CDR1 is LNHDA and CDR2 is SQIVND (reference sequence). The CDR3 DNA is TGTGCCAGTAGCTTGACAGGGGGCAGTGGAAGGCAAGAGACCCAGTACTTC. Its translation: CASSLTGGSGRQETQYF.

The chain recombines TRBV5-6 with TRBJ2-7; D gene uncertain. CDR3 size: 16 residues. The germline CDR1 and CDR2 sequences are SGHDT and YYEEEE. V was shortened by 1 base and J by 5 bases, with 19 bases between the two germline ends. CDR3 in DNA: TGTGCCAGCAGCTTGTCCGTCTCGAGTGTGGAGAACGAGCAGTACGTC. It translates to CASSLSVSSVENEQYV.

The chain employs TRBV6-5 and TRBJ2-1, with 12 positions matching TRBD2. CDR1 is MNHEY, CDR2 SVGAGI, per germline. V was clipped by 6 bases and J by 7 bases; unmatched bases: 7. The length of the CDR3 is 15 residues. The CDR3 bases are TGTGCCAGCAGCCGCACTAGCGGGGGGTATAATGAGCAGTTCTTC. It translates to CASSRTSGGYNEQFF.

The chain has TRBV30 and TRBJ1-2; TRBD1 aligns across 10 bases. Germline CDR1 and CDR2: GTSNPN and SVGIG (reference sequence). The J segment lost 4 bases and the V segment lost 8 bases, leaving 10 bases of the junction unmatched. This CDR3 region has 14 residues. The CDR3 region has the DNA TGTGCCGGACAGGGGGACGGAGGCCTCTATGGCTACACCTTC. The encoded protein is CAGQGDGGLYGYTF.

This clone is a singleton in its sample. The gene calls are TRBV7-3 and TRBJ1-2, with 9 positions matching TRBD1. Germline V gene sequence: CDR1 SGHTA, CDR2 FQGTGA. The junction had 13 bases not matched to a gene; V was cut back by 5 bases and J by 6 bases. The CDR3 is 16 residues long. The chain's CDR3 is CASSQPLGTGNHGYTF. The CDR3 DNA is TGTGCCAGCAGCCAACCATTAGGGACAGGGAACCATGGCTACACCTTC.

The chain uses TRBV6-6 and TRBJ1-1; a weak D match, TRBD1 (6 bases). Germline CDR1 MNHNY, CDR2 SVGAGI (reference sequence). The V and J ends lost 2 bases and 4 bases respectively, with 11 bases between them. This CDR3 spans 14 amino acids. The CDR3 sequence is CASSYPTGTTEAFF. The DNA for the CDR3 is TGTGCCAGCAGTTACCCCACAGGGACCACTGAAGCTTTCTTT.

The CDR3 DNA reads TGCAGCGTTGAGGGCAGGGGGACATCCGGGGAGCTGTTTTTT. It specifies CSVEGRGTSGELFF. The chain recombines TRBV29-1 with TRBJ2-2, with TRBD1 matching over 7 bases. The germline V gene has CDR1 SQVTM and CDR2 ANQGSEA. Trimming cost V 3 bases and J 6 bases; bases outside gene matches: 7. The CDR3 has 14 residues.

The CDR3 DNA reads as TGTGCCAGCAGTCTGTTAGAGACCCAGTACTTC. This translates into CASSLLETQYF. The V and J genes are TRBV25-1 and TRBJ2-5; D unclear. The ends were cut back, 5 bases at V and 4 bases at J, with 5 bases in the middle. This CDR3 region has 11 residues. CDR1 and CDR2 (germline): MGHDK, SYGVNS. Full variable domain (outside the CDR3, taken from reference TRBV25-1 and TRBJ2-5): EADIYQTPRYLVIGTGKKITLECSQTMGHDKMYWYQQDPGMELHLIHYSYGVNSTEKGDLSSESTVSRIRTEHFPLTLESARPSHTSQYLCASSLLETQYFGPGTRLLVL.

This chain uses TRBV7-9 with TRBJ1-5, with TRBD1 as a possible D gene (6 bases). Per germline, CDR1 SEHNR and CDR2 FQNEAQ (reference sequence). The CDR3 is made up of 15 amino acids. Trimming shortened V by 5 bases and J by 3 bases, and 14 bases separated the two germline ends. CDR3 protein: CASSPSDRPNQPQHF. CDR3 DNA: TGTGCCAGCAGCCCCAGCGACAGGCCCAATCAGCCCCAGCATTTT.

As regards this clone: Other nucleotide sequences in the sample specify the same CDR3. The J gene is TRBJ1-2, the V gene TRBV6-1; 8 bases match TRBD1. Trimming removed 6 bases from V and 3 bases from J; junction bases left unmatched: 3. This CDR3 contains 13 residues. Germline assignment: CDR1 MNHNS and CDR2 SASEGT. This CDR3 is CASSLDRDYGYTF. The CDR3 DNA sequence: TGTGCCAGCAGCTTGGACAGGGACTATGGCTACACCTTC.